The rows below give T cell receptor beta chains drawn from one sample of a study of shared clonotypes between healthy human individuals. Libraries were prepared by immunoSEQ multiplex PCR; TCRdb keeps only in-frame clonotypes and omits some of them. Of approximately 1.9 million clones in the sample, 90% to 95% were seen once. The specimen was naive CD8+ T cells from PBMCs. The source is a man in his late teens or twenties in good health. Some clones in this sample may be carry-over from other donors' samples. CDR3s include the opening cysteine and the closing phenylalanine or tryptophan. A D gene is named only where the DNA matches it firmly. Some rows have no size entry. The others give once, few or many, or a class for an expanded clone.

d_call	clone_size	j_call	v_call	cdr3_nt	cdr3_aa
NA	NA	TRBJ2-5	TRBV2	TGTGCCAGCAAGCCTTTTGGGATGGGGGAGACCCAGTACTTC	CASKPFGMGETQYF
NA	NA	TRBJ2-5	TRBV13	TGTGCCAGCAGCTTAGAGGGAGAGACCCAGTACTTC	CASSLEGETQYF
TRBD2	NA	TRBJ2-1	TRBV7-8	TGTGCCAGCAGCTCCTATTTGGCGGGAGACACCAATGAGCAGTTCTTC	CASSSYLAGDTNEQFF
TRBD2	NA	TRBJ2-7	TRBV19	TGTGCCAGTAGCGGACTAGCGGGAGACGAGCAGTACTTC	CASSGLAGDEQYF
TRBD2	NA	TRBJ2-7	TRBV28	TGTGCCAGCAGGCCGGCGGCGGGAGTGTACGAGCAGTACTTC	CASRPAAGVYEQYF
TRBD2	NA	TRBJ2-1	TRBV6-4	TGTGCCAGCAGTGACGGAGGGAGCGGGACGGATGAGCAGTTCTTC	CASSDGGSGTDEQFF
NA	NA	TRBJ2-3	TRBV2	TGTGCCAGCAGTGAGGTCACGGAGGGAATTGGCACAGATACGCAGTATTTT	CASSEVTEGIGTDTQYF
NA	NA	TRBJ1-3	TRBV6-5	TGTGCCAGCAGCCCTAGCGGAACTGGAAACACCATATATTTT	CASSPSGTGNTIYF
NA	NA	TRBJ1-1	TRBV28	TGTGCCAGCAGTCCCCGGACAGCGAACACTGAAGCTTTCTTT	CASSPRTANTEAFF
NA	NA	TRBJ2-2	TRBV27	TGTGCCCGACGGCGGGGCGACACCGGGGAGCTGTTTTTT	CARRRGDTGELFF
NA	NA	TRBJ2-3	TRBV7-8	TGTGCCAGCAGCTTCCAATTCTCCGATACGCAGTATTTT	CASSFQFSDTQYF
TRBD1	NA	TRBJ2-2	TRBV2	TGTGCCAGCAGACTAACCGGGACAGGGACCGGGGAGCTGTTTTTT	CASRLTGTGTGELFF
TRBD2	NA	TRBJ2-5	TRBV13	TGTGCCAGCAACCCTAGCGGATACCAAGAGACCCAGTACTTC	CASNPSGYQETQYF
NA	NA	TRBJ2-5	TRBV30	TGTGCCTGGGGGAGATTAGACTCTGAAGAGACCCAGTACTTC	CAWGRLDSEETQYF
TRBD2	once	TRBJ2-5	TRBV5-6	TGTGCCAGCAGCTCGCTTGAAGGCACTAGCGTACAAGAGACCCAGTACTTC	CASSSLEGTSVQETQYF
TRBD2	NA	TRBJ2-1	TRBV19	TGTGCCAGTAGTTCAAGCCTAGCGGGAGGGCTTTACAATGAGCAGTTCTTC	CASSSSLAGGLYNEQFF
TRBD2	NA	TRBJ2-1	TRBV5-1	TGCGCCAGCAGCCTCGCCCGTGGACTAGCGGACACCTACAATGAGCAGTTCTTC	CASSLARGLADTYNEQFF
TRBD1	NA	TRBJ1-1	TRBV28	TGTGCCAGCAGTTTGTGGACAGGGGGTGCCGGCACTGAAGCTTTCTTT	CASSLWTGGAGTEAFF
NA	NA	TRBJ2-7	TRBV11-2	TGTGCCAGCAGCCGACTCCGGGGGCAGGACGAGCAGTACTTC	CASSRLRGQDEQYF
NA	NA	TRBJ2-1	TRBV4-1	TGCGCCAGCAGCCAGCAAACGGGAGTCTACAATGAGCAGTTCTTC	CASSQQTGVYNEQFF
TRBD2	NA	TRBJ2-7	TRBV11-2	TGTGCCAGCAGCGCGAGACTAGCGGAGTCGAGATCCTACGAGCAGTACTTC	CASSARLAESRSYEQYF
TRBD1	NA	TRBJ1-2	TRBV5-1	TGCGCCAGCAGCACGGGACAGGGCAACGATGGCTACACCTTC	CASSTGQGNDGYTF
NA	NA	TRBJ2-7	TRBV4-1	TGCGCCAGCAGCCTGAGGACCTTACCCTACGAGCAGTACTTC	CASSLRTLPYEQYF
NA	NA	TRBJ2-7	TRBV6-1	TGTGCCAGCAGGGAGGGAGTATCCTCCTACGAGCAGTACTTC	CASREGVSSYEQYF
TRBD1	NA	TRBJ2-7	TRBV5-1	TGCGCCAGCAGCTTGGCCGAGACAGGGGGTTACGAGCAGTACTTC	CASSLAETGGYEQYF
NA	NA	TRBJ2-3	TRBV7-9	TGTGCCAGCAGCCTGAGCACAGATACGCAGTATTTT	CASSLSTDTQYF
TRBD1	NA	TRBJ2-7	TRBV4-3	TGCGCCAGCAGCCCGGGACAGGGATTATACGAGCAGTACTTC	CASSPGQGLYEQYF
TRBD2	NA	TRBJ2-1	TRBV5-1	TGCGCCAGCAGCTTGGTGATTCTAGCGGGAACAACGAGGGATGAGCAGTTCTTC	CASSLVILAGTTRDEQFF
NA	NA	TRBJ2-2	TRBV4-1	TGCGCCAGCAGCCAAGATCGGAACCCAGCCGGGGAGCTGTTTTTT	CASSQDRNPAGELFF
TRBD1	NA	TRBJ1-1	TRBV27	TGTGCCAGCAGTTCCCGGGACAGGGGATGGAACACTGAAGCTTTCTTT	CASSSRDRGWNTEAFF
NA	NA	TRBJ1-4	TRBV19	TGTGCCAGTAGTATACAGGGTTTTAATGAAAAACTGTTTTTT	CASSIQGFNEKLFF
NA	NA	TRBJ2-7	TRBV4-2	TGTGCCAGCAGCCAAGTAGAAGGGGCGTACGAGCAGTACTTC	CASSQVEGAYEQYF